This T cell receptor (beta chain) was found in a study of cytomegalovirus exposure and HLA in healthy donors. Points from the study as a whole: In a later analysis, compared with equally common non-associated chains, HLA-associated beta chains were more expanded.

Vbeta (60) and Jbeta (13) primers were used in the PCR. Only in-frame clones appear in the TCRdb table, and some are missing; sequencing was by immunoSEQ multiplex PCR. This sample carries fewer than 200,000 clones, more than 65% of them seen once, and the ten largest clones take under 1.5%. As for this clone: What it binds is unknown.

The CDR3 is 15 residues long. CDR1 is MDHEN and CDR2 is SYDVKM in the germline V gene. Trimming left V 6 bases short and J 5 bases short, with 20 bases between. This chain joins TRBV28 and TRBJ2-7, with D tentatively TRBD2 (6 bases). This TCR came from a girl aged 2 to 9 in good health and CMV-seropositive. Sequenced sample: PBMCs. The CDR3 DNA sequence: TGTGCCAGCAGAATGGCCCCTGGAGGGAACGACGAGCAGTACTTC. The encoded protein is CASRMAPGGNDEQYF.